Below are 20 T cell receptor beta chains sequenced from a single sample in a study of T cells in Graves' hyperthyroidism and ophthalmopathy. TCR beta CDR3 regions were amplified from RNA. A first-round RT-PCR of the TCR CDR3 used the HTBI primer set. TCRdb recomputed calls from the multiplex PCR reads with MiXCR, one row per CDR3 protein. The table records approximately 400,000 distinct CDR3 sequences, approximately 15% of them present only once. What was sequenced was blood. The receptors were sampled from a young woman with Graves' hyperthyroidism.

The table lists this clonotype with a few counts. The rearrangement links TRBV4-2 to TRBJ1-4; D is uncertain. Germline CDR1 and CDR2: LGHNA and YNFKEQ. The CDR3 has 17 residues. V shed 2 bases and J shed 0 bases, with 13 bases lying between them. In DNA form, the CDR3 reads TGTGCCAGCAGCCAACGACCTCATGACGCAACTAATGAAAAACTGTTTTTT. Its protein is CASSQRPHDATNEKLFF.

This sequence joins TRBV7-6 and TRBJ2-2; 7 bases fit TRBD2. Per the germline V gene, CDR1 is SGHVS and CDR2 is FNYEAQ. The length of the CDR3 is 16 residues. Germline trimming cut 1 base from V and 6 bases from J; bases unmatched to any gene: 8. CDR3 nucleotides: TGTGCCAGCAGCTTAGGGACCGCGGGAGTGGCCGGGGAGCTGTTTTTT. Protein product: CASSLGTAGVAGELFF.

This clonotype appeared many times. The rearrangement uses TRBV12-3 or TRBV12-4 and TRBJ1-1; D uncertain. CDR3 length: 14 residues. V was trimmed by 3 bases and J by 5 bases, leaving 13 bases between them. The CDR3 protein is CASSFVTFGTEAFF. For the CDR3, the DNA is TGTGCCAGCAGTTTCGTCACATTCGGGACTGAAGCTTTCTTT.

This clonotype was counted ten times or more. The chain uses TRBV2 and TRBJ2-1; D may be TRBD1 or TRBD2 (6 bases each). Germline CDR1 reads SNHLY; CDR2 reads FYNNEI. The ends were cut back, 3 bases at V and 3 bases at J, with 12 bases in the middle. The CDR3 is made up of 15 amino acids. The chain's CDR3 is CASSDGGTYYNEQFF. The CDR3, as DNA: TGTGCCAGCAGTGATGGAGGGACATACTACAATGAGCAGTTCTTC.

This clonotype was picked up many times. At one end the junction does not follow the germline gene, possibly because of a read error. The V call is TRBV13, the J call TRBJ1-1, with 9 bases lining up with TRBD1. CDR3 size: 15 residues. Germline lookup yields CDR1 PRHDT and CDR2 FYEKMQ (reference sequence). The DNA of the CDR3 is TGTGCCAGCAGCATAGGGACAGGGAGGTACACTGAAGCTTTCTTT. As protein: CASSIGTGRYTEAFF.

This rearrangement joins TRBV20-1 to TRBJ2-7; a possible D gene is TRBD2 (5 bases). The CDR3 sequence is 15 residues long. V lost 5 bases and J lost 0, with 17 bases in between. Germline V gene lookup returns CDR1 DFQATT and CDR2 SNEGSKA (reference sequence). The DNA of the CDR3 is TGCAGTGCTCAAAGGGTTCCGGGGTACTCCTACGAGCAGTACTTC. Protein product: CSAQRVPGYSYEQYF.

CDR3 in amino acids: CASIETSREREQYF. In DNA, the CDR3 is TGTGCCAGTATCGAAACTAGCAGAGAACGCGAGCAGTACTTC. The V gene is TRBV28, the J gene TRBJ2-7; a weak D match, TRBD2 (6 bases). Germline V gene lookup returns CDR1 MDHEN and CDR2 SYDVKM. The CDR3 has 14 amino acids. The V end was cut by 9 bases, the J end by 6 bases, with 21 bases between.

In this sample, this clonotype turned up a few times. V is TRBV6-1 and J is TRBJ2-1; TRBD2 aligns across 14 bases. J gave up 9 bases and V 7 bases, and 14 bases lay outside the gene matches. Germline-derived CDR1 and CDR2 are MNHNS and SASEGT. This CDR3 comprises 17 residues. The CDR3 spells CASTALTSGGDYCEQFF. The DNA for the CDR3 is TGTGCCAGCACCGCATTGACTAGCGGGGGGGACTACTGTGAGCAGTTCTTC.

The table lists this clonotype with many counts. The chain joins TRBV20-1 to TRBJ2-1; D may be TRBD1 (6 bases). CDR3 length: 13 amino acids. Looked up from germline, CDR1 is DFQATT and CDR2 is SNEGSKA (reference sequence). V was cut by 7 bases and J by 5 bases, with 15 bases left in between. The CDR3 DNA follows: TGCAGTGTAGACTCGGACAGTAACAATGAGCAGTTCTTC. It yields the protein CSVDSDSNNEQFF.

CDR3 coding DNA: TGTGCCAGCAGCCCTCTTTCCGGGCGGACTGAAGCTTTCTTT. Translation: CASSPLSGRTEAFF. The chain has TRBV3-1 and TRBJ1-1; D call uncertain. CDR1 and CDR2 (germline): LGHDT, YNNKEL (reference sequence). The CDR3 extends over 14 amino acids. V lost 4 bases, J lost 5 bases, and 14 bases lay in between.

The rearrangement links TRBV20-1 to TRBJ2-1; D is unclear. Trimming removed 0 bases at V and 4 bases at J, with 7 bases between. The CDR3 covers 13 residues. Germline assignment: CDR1 DFQATT and CDR2 SNEGSKA (reference sequence). In DNA, the CDR3 is TGCAGTGCTAGAGATGAAGTGTACAATGAGCAGTTCTTC. This encodes CSARDEVYNEQFF.

This clonotype showed up just a few times. The chain uses TRBV5-5 and TRBJ1-6; D possibly corresponds to TRBD1 (6 bases). From germline, CDR1 is SGHKS and CDR2 YYEKEE (reference sequence). V gave up 7 bases and J gave up 5 bases, with 13 bases separating them. The CDR3 consists of 14 residues. CDR3 residues: CASGWGADNSPLHF. CDR3 in DNA: TGTGCCAGCGGATGGGGGGCTGATAATTCACCCCTCCACTTT.

This clonotype has just a few counts. The chain is built from TRBV7-8 and TRBJ2-2; TRBD2 agrees at 8 bases. After removal of 1 base from V and 3 bases from J, the junction contained 7 bases not matched to a gene. From germline, CDR1 is SGHVS and CDR2 FQNEAQ. This CDR3 spans 17 amino acids. The DNA for the CDR3 is TGTGCCAGCAGCTTAGGGTTGCGGGGGGCATACACCGGGGAGCTGTTTTTT. Protein sequence: CASSLGLRGAYTGELFF.

The chain uses TRBV19 and TRBJ2-5; 10 positions match TRBD2. V dropped 5 bases and J dropped 0; count of bases not matched to a gene: 9. The CDR3 extends over 17 amino acids. Germline V gene data show CDR1 as LNHDA and CDR2 as SQIVND (reference sequence). In DNA form, the CDR3 reads TGTGCCAGTAGTCCGGGCGTGGGACTAGCGAACCAAGAGACCCAGTACTTC. It encodes CASSPGVGLANQETQYF.

The rearrangement joins TRBV9 to TRBJ2-1, with D tentatively TRBD1 (6 bases). There are 15 residues in the CDR3. Germline V lookup: CDR1 SGDLS, CDR2 YYNGEE. The germline V and J ends were trimmed by 4 bases and 5 bases, with 16 bases remaining between them. The CDR3 coding sequence is TGTGCCAGCAGCCCAGTTCAGACAGGCGACAATGAGCAGTTCTTC. Amino acid sequence: CASSPVQTGDNEQFF.

This clonotype appeared a few times. The chain links TRBV7-9 to TRBJ2-6; D is undetermined. There are 16 residues in the CDR3. The germline V and J ends were trimmed by 5 bases and 2 bases, with 13 bases remaining between them. Germline V gives CDR1 SEHNR, CDR2 FQNEAQ (reference sequence). DNA for the CDR3: TGTGCCAGCAGCGCCCCGCTAGAGCCTGGGGCCAACGTCCTGACTTTC. Translated: CASSAPLEPGANVLTF.

This clonotype was recorded many times. The chain carries TRBV24-1 and TRBJ2-5; 8 nucleotides align to TRBD1. Germline assignment: CDR1 KGHDR and CDR2 SFDVKD. Unmatched junction bases numbered 10, after V lost 4 bases and J lost 4 bases. There are 16 residues in the CDR3. CDR3 bases: TGTGCCACCAGTGACCAGACAGGGGTTTGGGGAGAGACCCAGTACTTC. Protein: CATSDQTGVWGETQYF.

This clonotype was observed a handful of times. This chain connects TRBV3-1 to TRBJ2-5; D remains unclear. CDR3 length: 13 residues. Germline CDR1 LGHDT, CDR2 YNNKEL (reference sequence). With 4 bases removed from V and 2 bases from J, the gap between germline ends came to 8 bases. The CDR3 DNA reads as TGTGCCAGCAGCCCCGAAAGTCAAGAGACCCAGTACTTC. This sequence encodes CASSPESQETQYF.

The chain has TRBV7-3 and TRBJ2-7; D perhaps matches TRBD1 (6 bases). CDR1 is SGHTA, CDR2 FQGTGA, per germline. The CDR3 sequence is 14 residues long. V was clipped by 0 bases and J by 6 bases, with 12 bases between them. CDR3 nucleotides: TGTGCCAGCAGCTTAACGGGGGCGGTCCGCGAGCAGTACTTC. Its translation is CASSLTGAVREQYF.

The chain recombines TRBV6-2 or TRBV6-3 with TRBJ1-4; the D is unclear. Germline CDR1 reads MNHEY; CDR2 reads SVGEGT. The CDR3 has 12 amino acids. The ends were cut back, 2 bases at V and 10 bases at J, with 8 bases in the middle. This CDR3 is CASSYVDGKLFF. CDR3 nucleotide sequence: TGTGCCAGCAGTTACGTAGACGGAAAACTGTTTTTT.